This T cell receptor (beta chain) stems from a study of blood T cell repertoires in COVID-19. Study-wide context: The analysed material was cDNA or gDNA that came from T cells, B-cell-depleted T cells, or PBMCs.

This CDR3 spans 13 amino acids. Germline V gene sequence: CDR1 LNHNV, CDR2 YYDKDF (reference sequence). V lost 8 bases and J 4 bases, leaving 14 bases between the germline ends. Generated by immunoSEQ multiplex PCR, the TCRdb table keeps only in-frame clones and is missing some. The repertoire holds roughly 170,000 clones, with 70% to 90% as singletons. The receptor's source is a woman between 50 and 59 years old who had recovered from COVID-19. The sequencing input was PBMCs or T cells enriched from blood (not recorded which). J is TRBJ2-5 and V is TRBV15; D is possibly TRBD2 (6 bases). The CDR3 region is CATGLQQGETQYF. The CDR3 nucleotides read TGTGCCACCGGACTACAGCAGGGAGAGACCCAGTACTTC. The full variable domain, in which reference TRBV15 and TRBJ2-5 provide the parts outside the CDR3, is DAMVIQNPRYQVTQFGKPVTLSCSQTLNHNVMYWYQQKSSQAPKLLFHYYDKDFNNEADTPDNFQSRRPNTSFCFLDIRSPGLGDTAMYLCATGLQQGETQYFGPGTRLLVL.